The clone carrying this T cell receptor (beta chain) came up a few times. The antigen is not known. Both 60 Vbeta primers and 13 Jbeta primers went into the PCR. This table comes from immunoSEQ multiplex PCR, and its TCRdb copy is limited to in-frame clones, with some not included. The sample has about 99,000 clones, around 73% seen once; the top ten hold roughly 1.8%. The data stem from a study of cytomegalovirus exposure and HLA in healthy donors. This CDR3 has 16 residues. The V end lost 5 bases, the J end lost 2 bases, and 19 bases lay between the germline ends. Germline assignment: CDR1 LNHDA and CDR2 SQIVND (reference sequence). Study-level results: Among the CMV-associated chains, three were confirmed in vitro as specific for CMV antigens. HLA-A and HLA-B allele assignments for most subjects were reportedly predicted accurately using TCR beta sequences. TCR beta V- and J-gene trimming was later associated with a missense DCLRE1C variant. Earlier findings revealed that most TCR beta V segments proved productive either about 87% or about 30% of the time.

Sequencing was carried out using PBMCs. V usage is TRBV19 and J usage is TRBJ2-7, with D perhaps matching TRBD2 (5 bases). The sequence was obtained from a woman aged 35 to 49 in good health and CMV-seronegative. The CDR3 region has the DNA TGTGCCAGTAGTGCACGAGGGAAAAATAGCCCCTACGAGCAGTACTTC. Residues: CASSARGKNSPYEQYF.